The 23 T cell receptor beta chains given below trace back to one sample, sequenced in a study of T cell responses to AZD1222 COVID-19 vaccine (dated by TCRdb to the early 2020s). The intended sense of this specimen's time point label: baseline before first vaccination. Libraries were built with the immunoSEQ multiplex PCR assay. TCRdb carries this immuneACCESS record with in-frame sequences only. Its versions omit some clonotypes, under half of them owing to an unresolved V gene in the studies checked, with the rest unexplained. The sample table contains some 130,000 clones; only one count was recorded for 80% to 90% of them. The ten largest clones represent about 1.5% of the sample. Sequencing used peripheral blood, obtained on day 0 of AZD1222 vaccination. These receptors were obtained from an adult in good health.

This clone has just one count. The genes are TRBV15 and TRBJ1-4; 7 nucleotides agree with TRBD1. Germline CDR1 is LNHNV and CDR2 is YYDKDF (reference sequence). Trimming removed 0 bases from V and 8 bases from J; junction bases left unmatched: 3. CDR3 size: 14 residues. CDR3 in amino acids: CATSRDRGREKLFF. The CDR3 region has the DNA TGTGCCACCAGCAGAGACAGGGGGAGAGAAAAACTGTTTTTT.

The chain joins TRBV6-5 to TRBJ2-7, with 9 bases lining up with TRBD2. Germline V gene lookup returns CDR1 MNHEY and CDR2 SVGAGI. There are 14 residues in the CDR3. V shed 5 bases, J shed 5 bases, and the junction held 7 bases outside the gene matches. The DNA of the CDR3 is TGTGCCAGCAGTAGGACTAGCGCGTCCAACGAGCAGTACTTC. Translated: CASSRTSASNEQYF.

V usage is TRBV7-3 and J usage is TRBJ2-1; TRBD1 agrees at 11 bases. This CDR3 spans 14 amino acids. Germline CDR1 and CDR2: SGHTA and FQGTGA. The V segment lost 4 bases and the J segment 8 bases; nucleotides outside the gene matches: 4. The CDR3 sequence: CASSSGQGVDEQFF. The DNA of the CDR3 is TGTGCCAGCAGCTCGGGACAGGGGGTCGATGAGCAGTTCTTC.

This chain joins TRBV7-2 and TRBJ2-3, with TRBD1 matching 9 bases. The germline V gene encodes CDR1 SGHTA and CDR2 FQGNSA. The ends lost 5 bases at V and 2 bases at J; junction bases unmatched: 8. The CDR3 is 16 amino acids. CDR3 residues: CASSPDRGRATDTQYF. CDR3 bases: TGTGCCAGCAGCCCGGACAGGGGAAGGGCCACAGATACGCAGTATTTT.

Turning to this clone: This same CDR3 is encoded by further DNA sequences in the sample. The CDR3 nucleotides are TGTGCCAGTAGTATAACAGGGACGTACGAGCAGTACTTC. Its translation: CASSITGTYEQYF. The chain employs TRBV19 and TRBJ2-7; D might be TRBD1 (6 bases). Germline V gives CDR1 LNHDA, CDR2 SQIVND (reference sequence). The CDR3 is 13 residues long. The V end lost 2 bases, the J end lost 4 bases, and 9 bases lay between the germline ends.

This clone was found a few times. This rearrangement joins TRBV7-9 to TRBJ1-4; D gene unclear. In germline, CDR1 is SEHNR, CDR2 FQNEAQ (reference sequence). The CDR3 spans 15 residues. The V gene lost 4 bases and the J gene lost 1 base, with 10 bases spanning the gap. The CDR3 region is CASSSPVGTNEKLFF. CDR3 sequence (DNA): TGTGCCAGCAGCTCCCCGGTAGGAACTAATGAAAAACTGTTTTTT.

This chain joins TRBV30 and TRBJ1-3, with D possibly matching TRBD1 (6 bases). CDR3 size: 16 residues. The germline V gene has CDR1 GTSNPN and CDR2 SVGIG (reference sequence). V was shortened by 2 bases and J by 1 base, with 15 bases between the two germline ends. The CDR3 coding sequence is TGTGCCTGGAGTACCCAGGGGTTGGTATCTGGAAACACCATATATTTT. It is translated as CAWSTQGLVSGNTIYF.

The chain links TRBV27 to TRBJ1-5; no reliable D call. Trimming cost V 1 base and J 0 bases, with 7 bases left between them. Germline V CDR1 and CDR2: MNHEY, SMNVEV (reference sequence). This CDR3 spans 15 amino acids. In DNA form, the CDR3 reads TGTGCCAGCAGTTTATACTCCCTTAGCAATCAGCCCCAGCATTTT. Translation gives CASSLYSLSNQPQHF.

The chain uses TRBV7-2 and TRBJ1-1; tentative D call: TRBD1 (5 bases). Germline loops: CDR1 SGHTA, CDR2 FQGNSA. Trimming took off 1 base at V and 6 bases at J, with 12 bases between the two ends. The CDR3 extends over 14 amino acids. CDR3 in DNA: TGTGCCAGCAGCTTAGTCAGGCAGGGCCCTGAAGCTTTCTTT. Translation gives CASSLVRQGPEAFF.

The V and J genes are TRBV24-1 and TRBJ2-5; D gene ambiguous. Trimming took off 3 bases at V and 2 bases at J, with 18 bases between the two ends. Germline V gives CDR1 KGHDR, CDR2 SFDVKD. This CDR3 spans 17 amino acids. CDR3 residues: CATSDRSGGDPQETQYF. As DNA, the CDR3 is TGTGCCACCAGTGATCGCTCTGGCGGTGATCCACAAGAGACCCAGTACTTC.

V and J are TRBV6-2 or TRBV6-3 and TRBJ1-1, with D unresolved. The germline gives CDR1 MNHEY, CDR2 SVGEGT. The ends were cut back, 4 bases at V and 4 bases at J, with 10 bases in the middle. This CDR3 spans 13 amino acids. CDR3: CASSWSYGTEAFF. The CDR3 bases are TGTGCCAGCAGTTGGTCCTACGGCACTGAAGCTTTCTTT.

The chain employs TRBV6-5 and TRBJ2-5; no firm D call. Trimming took off 0 bases at V and 2 bases at J, with 10 bases between the two ends. From germline, CDR1 is MNHEY and CDR2 SVGAGI. The CDR3 totals 15 residues. The CDR3 DNA reads TGTGCCAGCAGTTACTCATCGGGTTATCAAGAGACCCAGTACTTC. Its protein product is CASSYSSGYQETQYF.

V gene TRBV7-2 combines with J gene TRBJ2-7, with 8 bases fitting TRBD2. Per the germline V gene, CDR1 is SGHTA and CDR2 is FQGNSA. V lost 2 bases, J lost 0 bases, and 3 bases stayed unmatched. CDR3 size: 15 residues. The CDR3 is CASSLSGTSSYEQYF. The CDR3 bases are TGTGCCAGCAGCTTAAGTGGGACTAGCTCCTACGAGCAGTACTTC.

The J gene is TRBJ1-5, the V gene TRBV4-1; D is perhaps TRBD1 (6 bases). CDR1 is MGHRA, CDR2 YSYEKL, per germline. The CDR3 sequence is 18 residues long. Trimming removed 0 bases from V and 2 bases from J, with 17 bases in between. The CDR3 nucleotides are TGCGCCAGCAGCCAAGATCGGGCGGGGGGCGATCGCAATCAGCCCCAGCATTTT. It yields the protein CASSQDRAGGDRNQPQHF.

V gene TRBV5-1 combines with J gene TRBJ1-6; TRBD1 might be the D (5 bases). Germline values: CDR1 SGHRS, CDR2 YFSETQ. The CDR3 has 17 amino acids. V lost 4 bases to trimming and J lost 0 bases, with 14 bases between them. The CDR3 sequence: CASSPLPTASYNSPLHF. The CDR3 DNA is TGCGCCAGCAGCCCCCTCCCGACAGCCTCCTATAATTCACCCCTCCACTTT.

The chain has TRBV30 and TRBJ1-2; maybe TRBD1 (6 bases). Germline CDR1 and CDR2: GTSNPN and SVGIG (reference sequence). V was pared by 0 bases and J by 5 bases, with 16 bases between. This CDR3 is 15 amino acids long. The CDR3 loop is CAWSVAGFRGYGYTF. CDR3 in DNA: TGTGCCTGGAGTGTCGCAGGGTTTAGGGGGTATGGCTACACCTTC.

This clone has only a few counts. The chain couples TRBV6-1 to TRBJ1-3; tentatively, D is TRBD1 (6 bases). Germline CDR1 MNHNS, CDR2 SASEGT. The CDR3 has 14 residues. V was clipped by 2 bases and J by 3 bases, with 8 bases between them. This chain's CDR3 is CASSERTVGNTIYF. The CDR3 bases are TGTGCCAGCAGTGAAAGGACAGTTGGAAACACCATATATTTT.

V usage is TRBV19 and J usage is TRBJ1-6, with D unclear. Germline CDR1 reads LNHDA; CDR2 reads SQIVND (reference sequence). This CDR3 comprises 14 residues. Between the trimmed V and J ends, which lost 5 bases and 5 bases, there was a span of 10 bases. The CDR3 is CASSLPPNNSPLHF. Written as DNA, the CDR3 is TGTGCCAGTAGTCTCCCGCCCAATAATTCACCCCTCCACTTT.

In its sample, this clone was seen once. The chain carries TRBV30 and TRBJ1-2; D unresolved. Germline V CDR1 and CDR2: GTSNPN, SVGIG (reference sequence). V was pared by 1 base and J by 0 bases, with 15 bases between. The CDR3 loop spans 16 amino acids. This CDR3 reads CAWSGGGLFSNYGYTF. The CDR3 coding sequence is TGTGCCTGGAGTGGCGGAGGTTTGTTCTCTAACTATGGCTACACCTTC.

This clone is a singleton in its sample. V gene TRBV5-1 combines with J gene TRBJ2-3; possibly TRBD1 for D (5 bases). The CDR3 consists of 13 residues. CDR1 and CDR2 from the germline V gene are SGHRS and YFSETQ. Trimming removed 4 bases at V and 6 bases at J, with 12 bases between. The CDR3 DNA reads TGCGCCAGCAGCCCTTCTCCAGGGGATACGCAGTATTTT. Its translation: CASSPSPGDTQYF.

This chain connects TRBV15 to TRBJ2-2; D is unresolved. This CDR3 spans 13 amino acids. V lost 1 base, J lost 5 bases, and 5 bases lay in between. Germline CDR1 LNHNV, CDR2 YYDKDF (reference sequence). The CDR3: CATSRVVTGELFF. In nucleotides, the CDR3 is TGTGCCACCAGCAGAGTTGTTACCGGGGAGCTGTTTTTT.

This clone has just one count. The J gene is TRBJ2-5, the V gene TRBV7-2; 8 positions match TRBD1. The CDR3 sequence is 16 residues long. V lost 7 bases and J lost 3; bases outside the gene matches: 13. Germline V gives CDR1 SGHTA, CDR2 FQGNSA. In nucleotides, the CDR3 is TGTGCCAGCATCAGTACCGTGGCAGGGGGCAAAGAGACCCAGTACTTC. Translated: CASISTVAGGKETQYF.

J is TRBJ2-5 and V is TRBV6-6, with unresolved D. The CDR3 consists of 13 residues. V shed 4 bases and J shed 4 bases, with 10 bases lying between them. In germline, CDR1 is MNHNY, CDR2 SVGAGI (reference sequence). CDR3 region: CASSSGTPETQYF. The CDR3 nucleotides are TGTGCCAGCAGTTCCGGAACACCAGAGACCCAGTACTTC.